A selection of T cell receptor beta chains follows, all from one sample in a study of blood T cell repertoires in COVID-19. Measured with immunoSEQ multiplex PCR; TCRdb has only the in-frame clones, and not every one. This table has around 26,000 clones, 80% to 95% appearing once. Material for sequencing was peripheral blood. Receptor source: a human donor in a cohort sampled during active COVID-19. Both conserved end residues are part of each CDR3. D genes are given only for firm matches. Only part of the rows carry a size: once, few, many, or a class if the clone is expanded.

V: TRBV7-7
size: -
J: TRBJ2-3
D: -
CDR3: CASSAVLLTSTDTQYF
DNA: TGTGCCAGCAGCGCCGTACTATTAACTAGCACAGATACGCAGTATTTT

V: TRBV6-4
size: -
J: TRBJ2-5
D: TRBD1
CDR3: CASKPDRGFQETQYF
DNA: TGTGCCAGCAAACCCGACAGGGGATTTCAGGAGACCCAGTACTTC

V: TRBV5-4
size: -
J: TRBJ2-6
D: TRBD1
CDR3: CASSSTTGGESGANVLTF
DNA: TGTGCCAGCAGCTCGACGACAGGGGGCGAGTCTGGGGCCAACGTCCTGACTTTC

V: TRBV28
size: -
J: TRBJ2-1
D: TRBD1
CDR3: CASSSLQTGATYNEQFF
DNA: TGTGCCAGCAGTTCCCTCCAGACAGGGGCTACCTACAATGAGCAGTTCTTC

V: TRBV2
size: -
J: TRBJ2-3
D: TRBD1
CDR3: CASSDPGQTTDTQYF
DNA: TGTGCCAGCAGTGATCCGGGACAGACCACAGATACGCAGTATTTT

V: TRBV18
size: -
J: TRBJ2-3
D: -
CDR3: CASSPPGGGTDTQYF
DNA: TGTGCCAGCTCTCCCCCTGGCGGGGGCACAGATACGCAGTATTTT

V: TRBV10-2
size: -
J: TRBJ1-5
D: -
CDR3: CASNITEYSNQPQHF
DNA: TGCGCCAGCAATATTACAGAGTATAGCAATCAGCCCCAGCATTTT

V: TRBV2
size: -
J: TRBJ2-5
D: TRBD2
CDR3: CASGTSGGGTKETQYF
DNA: TGTGCCAGCGGGACTAGCGGGGGAGGCACTAAAGAGACCCAGTACTTC

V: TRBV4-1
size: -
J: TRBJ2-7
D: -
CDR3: CASSQKDFSYEQYF
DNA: TGCGCCAGCAGCCAAAAGGACTTCTCCTACGAGCAGTACTTC

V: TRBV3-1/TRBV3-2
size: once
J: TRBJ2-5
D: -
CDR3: CASSHRDRLQETQYF
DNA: TGTGCCAGCAGCCACAGGGATCGCCTCCAAGAGACCCAGTACTTC

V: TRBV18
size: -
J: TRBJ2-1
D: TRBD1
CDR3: CASSLDRGRLNEQFF
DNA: TGTGCCAGCTCCCTTGACAGGGGGCGGTTAAATGAGCAGTTCTTC

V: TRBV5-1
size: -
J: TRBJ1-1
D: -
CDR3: CASSLEFRANTEAFF
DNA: TGCGCCAGCAGCTTGGAATTTCGCGCCAACACTGAAGCTTTCTTT

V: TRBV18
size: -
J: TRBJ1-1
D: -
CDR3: CASSPLGGNTEAFF
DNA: TGTGCCAGCTCACCACTAGGGGGGAACACTGAAGCTTTCTTT

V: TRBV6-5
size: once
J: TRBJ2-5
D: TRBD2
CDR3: CASSFSGGKETQYF
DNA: TGTGCCAGCAGTTTTAGCGGGGGGAAAGAGACCCAGTACTTC

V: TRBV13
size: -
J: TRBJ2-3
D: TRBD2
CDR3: CASSLVDHLAHRWAGGGHADTQYF
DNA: TGTGCCAGCAGCTTAGTTGACCACCTCGCACATAGATGGGCCGGGGGGGGCCATGCAGATACGCAGTATTTT

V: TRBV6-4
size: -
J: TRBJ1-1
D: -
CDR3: CASRRHLLSMNTEAFF
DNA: TGTGCCAGCAGACGACACTTACTGTCCATGAACACTGAAGCTTTCTTT

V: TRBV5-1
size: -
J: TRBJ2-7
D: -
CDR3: CASSPAARGLHEQYF
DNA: TGCGCCAGCAGCCCGGCGGCCAGGGGTCTACACGAGCAGTACTTC

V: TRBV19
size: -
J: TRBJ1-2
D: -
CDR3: CASSNRNYGYTF
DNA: TGTGCCAGTAGTAACAGAAACTATGGCTACACCTTC

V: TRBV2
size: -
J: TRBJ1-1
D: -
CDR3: CASSDGPGGPDTEAFF
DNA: TGTGCCAGCAGTGATGGGCCGGGGGGCCCCGACACTGAAGCTTTCTTT

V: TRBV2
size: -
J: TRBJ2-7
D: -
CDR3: CASQLDSSEQYF
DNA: TGTGCCAGTCAACTTGATAGCAGCGAGCAGTACTTC